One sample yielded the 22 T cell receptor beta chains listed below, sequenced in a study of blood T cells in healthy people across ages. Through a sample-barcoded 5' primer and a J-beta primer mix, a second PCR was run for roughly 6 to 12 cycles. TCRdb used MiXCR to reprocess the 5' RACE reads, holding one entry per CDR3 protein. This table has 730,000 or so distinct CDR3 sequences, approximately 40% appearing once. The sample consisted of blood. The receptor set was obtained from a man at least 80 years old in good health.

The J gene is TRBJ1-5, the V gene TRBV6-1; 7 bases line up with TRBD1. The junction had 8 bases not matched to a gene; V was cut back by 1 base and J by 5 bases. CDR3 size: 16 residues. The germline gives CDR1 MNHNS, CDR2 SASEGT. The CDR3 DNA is TGTGCCAGCAGTGAAGAGGACAGGCCACAAGATCAGCCCCAGCATTTT. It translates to CASSEEDRPQDQPQHF.

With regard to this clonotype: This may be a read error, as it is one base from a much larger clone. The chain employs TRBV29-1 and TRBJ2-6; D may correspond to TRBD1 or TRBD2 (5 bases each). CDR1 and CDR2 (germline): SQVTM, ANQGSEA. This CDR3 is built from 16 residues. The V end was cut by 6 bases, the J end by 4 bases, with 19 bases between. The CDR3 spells CSVESRDVAGANVLTF. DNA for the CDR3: TGCAGCGTAGAGTCCCGGGACGTGGCCGGGGCCAACGTCCTGACTTTC.

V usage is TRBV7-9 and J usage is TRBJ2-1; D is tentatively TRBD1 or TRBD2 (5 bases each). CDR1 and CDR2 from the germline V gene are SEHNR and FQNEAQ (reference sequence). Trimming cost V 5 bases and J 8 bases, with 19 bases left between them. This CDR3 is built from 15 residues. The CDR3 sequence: CASSPPGPRFYEQFF. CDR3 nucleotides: TGTGCCAGCAGCCCACCGGGACCCCGTTTCTATGAGCAGTTCTTC.

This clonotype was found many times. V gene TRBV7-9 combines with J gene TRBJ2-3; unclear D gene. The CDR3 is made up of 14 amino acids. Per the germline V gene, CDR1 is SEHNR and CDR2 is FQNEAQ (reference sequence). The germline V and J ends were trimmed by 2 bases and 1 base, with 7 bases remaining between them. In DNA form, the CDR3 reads TGTGCCAGCAGCTTAAGTGCCCGCACAGATACGCAGTATTTT. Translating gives CASSLSARTDTQYF.

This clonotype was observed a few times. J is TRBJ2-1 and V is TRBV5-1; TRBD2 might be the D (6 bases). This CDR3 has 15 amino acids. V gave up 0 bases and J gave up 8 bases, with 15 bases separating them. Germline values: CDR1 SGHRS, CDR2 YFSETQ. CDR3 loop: CASSLGLAKWDEQFF. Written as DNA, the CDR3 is TGCGCCAGCAGCTTGGGCCTAGCGAAGTGGGATGAGCAGTTCTTC.

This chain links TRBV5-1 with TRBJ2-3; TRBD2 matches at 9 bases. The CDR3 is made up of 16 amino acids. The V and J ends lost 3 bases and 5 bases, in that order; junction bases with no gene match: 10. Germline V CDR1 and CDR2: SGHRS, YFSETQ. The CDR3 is CASSSRTSDGRDTQYF. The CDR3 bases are TGCGCCAGCAGCTCACGGACTAGCGATGGAAGAGATACGCAGTATTTT.

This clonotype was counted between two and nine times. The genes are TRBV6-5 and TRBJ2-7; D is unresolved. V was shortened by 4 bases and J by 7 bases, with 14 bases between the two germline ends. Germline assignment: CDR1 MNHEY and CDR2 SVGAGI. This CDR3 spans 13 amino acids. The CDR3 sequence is CASSLDVRNEQYF. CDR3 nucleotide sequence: TGTGCCAGCAGTTTGGATGTCCGGAATGAGCAGTACTTC.

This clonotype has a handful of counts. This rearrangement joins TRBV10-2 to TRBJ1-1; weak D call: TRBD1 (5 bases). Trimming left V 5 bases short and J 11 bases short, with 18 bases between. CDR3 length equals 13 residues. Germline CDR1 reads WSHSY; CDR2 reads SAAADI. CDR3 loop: CASSLQDLYGAFF. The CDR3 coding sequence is TGCGCCAGCAGTTTACAGGACCTTTACGGGGCTTTCTTT.

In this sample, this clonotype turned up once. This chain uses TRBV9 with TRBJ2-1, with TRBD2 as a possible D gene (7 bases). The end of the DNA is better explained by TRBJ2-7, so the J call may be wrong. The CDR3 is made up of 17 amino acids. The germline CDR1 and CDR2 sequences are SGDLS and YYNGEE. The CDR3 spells CASSVGGGSGSYNEQYF. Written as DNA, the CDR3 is TGTGCCAGCAGCGTGGGGGGCGGGAGTGGCTCCTACAATGAGCAGTACTTC.

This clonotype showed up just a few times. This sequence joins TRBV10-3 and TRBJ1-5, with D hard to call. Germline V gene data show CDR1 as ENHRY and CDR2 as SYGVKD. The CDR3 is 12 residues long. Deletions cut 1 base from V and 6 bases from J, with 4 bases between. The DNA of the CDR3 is TGTGCCATCAGTGAGTTGGGTCAGCCCCAGCATTTT. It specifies CAISELGQPQHF.

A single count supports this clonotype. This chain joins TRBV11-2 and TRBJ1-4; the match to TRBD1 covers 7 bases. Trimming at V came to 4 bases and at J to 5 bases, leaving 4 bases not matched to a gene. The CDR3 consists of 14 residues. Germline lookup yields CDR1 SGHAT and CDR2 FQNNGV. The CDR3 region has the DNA TGTGCCAGCAGCTCGACAGGGTTAAATGAAAAACTGTTTTTT. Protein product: CASSSTGLNEKLFF.

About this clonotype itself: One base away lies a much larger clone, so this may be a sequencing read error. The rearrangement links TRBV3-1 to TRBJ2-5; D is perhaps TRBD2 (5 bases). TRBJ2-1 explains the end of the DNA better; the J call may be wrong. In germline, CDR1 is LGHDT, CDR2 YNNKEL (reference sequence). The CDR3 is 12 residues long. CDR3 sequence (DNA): TGTGCCAGCAGCCCCCTCGGGGAGACCCAGTTCTTC. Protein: CASSPLGETQFF.

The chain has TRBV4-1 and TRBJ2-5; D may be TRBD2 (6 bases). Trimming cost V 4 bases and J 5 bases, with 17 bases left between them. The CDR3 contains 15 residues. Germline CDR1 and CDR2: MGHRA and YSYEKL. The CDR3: CASSPRDSSLETQYF. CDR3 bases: TGCGCCAGCAGCCCCAGGGACTCCAGCTTGGAGACCCAGTACTTC.

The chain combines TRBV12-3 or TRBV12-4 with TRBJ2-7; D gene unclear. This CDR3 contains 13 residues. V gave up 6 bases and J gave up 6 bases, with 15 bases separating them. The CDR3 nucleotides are TGTGCCAGCAGGGTGAGCCCGTCCACCGAGCAGTACTTC. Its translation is CASRVSPSTEQYF.

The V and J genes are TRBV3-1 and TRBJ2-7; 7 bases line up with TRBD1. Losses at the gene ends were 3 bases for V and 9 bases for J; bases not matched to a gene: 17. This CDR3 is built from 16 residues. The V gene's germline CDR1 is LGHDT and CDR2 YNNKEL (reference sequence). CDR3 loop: CASSHVQGTSNRGQYF. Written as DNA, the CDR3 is TGTGCCAGCAGCCATGTACAGGGGACGTCGAACAGAGGGCAGTACTTC.

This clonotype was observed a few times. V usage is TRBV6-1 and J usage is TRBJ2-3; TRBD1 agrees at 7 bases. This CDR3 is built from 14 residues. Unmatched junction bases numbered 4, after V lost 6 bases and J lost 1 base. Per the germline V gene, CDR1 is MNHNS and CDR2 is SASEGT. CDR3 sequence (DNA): TGTGCCAGCAGGGGAAGGGGGCGCACAGATACGCAGTATTTT. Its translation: CASRGRGRTDTQYF.

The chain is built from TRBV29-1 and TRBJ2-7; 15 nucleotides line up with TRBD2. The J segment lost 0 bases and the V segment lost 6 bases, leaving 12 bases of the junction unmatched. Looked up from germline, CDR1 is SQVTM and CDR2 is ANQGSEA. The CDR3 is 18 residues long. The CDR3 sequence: CSVTKPGLAGGYSYEQYF. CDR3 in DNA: TGCAGCGTCACAAAACCGGGACTAGCGGGAGGCTACTCCTACGAGCAGTACTTC.

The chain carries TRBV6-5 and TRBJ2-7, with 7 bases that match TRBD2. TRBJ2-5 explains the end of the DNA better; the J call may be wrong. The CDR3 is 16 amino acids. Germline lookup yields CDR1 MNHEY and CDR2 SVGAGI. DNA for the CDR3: TGTGCCAGCAGCAGCCCCGGACTAGGCAAGGGAGAGACCCAGTACTTC. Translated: CASSSPGLGKGETQYF.

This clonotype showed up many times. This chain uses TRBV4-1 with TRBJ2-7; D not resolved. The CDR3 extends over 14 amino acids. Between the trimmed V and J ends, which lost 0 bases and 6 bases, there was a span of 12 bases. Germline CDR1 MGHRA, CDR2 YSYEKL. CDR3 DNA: TGCGCCAGCAGCCAAGACTCTAGAAGGAGCGAGCAGTACTTC. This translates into CASSQDSRRSEQYF.

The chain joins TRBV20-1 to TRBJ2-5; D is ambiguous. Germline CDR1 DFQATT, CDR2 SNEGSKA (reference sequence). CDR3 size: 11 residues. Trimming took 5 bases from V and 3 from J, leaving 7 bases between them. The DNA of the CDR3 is TGCAGTGCTGCCCGGGAAGAGACCCAGTACTTC. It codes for CSAAREETQYF.

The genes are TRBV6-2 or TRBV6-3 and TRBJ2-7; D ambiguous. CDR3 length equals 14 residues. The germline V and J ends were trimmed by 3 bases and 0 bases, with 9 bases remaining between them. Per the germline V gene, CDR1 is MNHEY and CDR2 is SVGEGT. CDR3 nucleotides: TGTGCCAGCAGTTATGGCGTGAGCTCCTACGAGCAGTACTTC. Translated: CASSYGVSSYEQYF.

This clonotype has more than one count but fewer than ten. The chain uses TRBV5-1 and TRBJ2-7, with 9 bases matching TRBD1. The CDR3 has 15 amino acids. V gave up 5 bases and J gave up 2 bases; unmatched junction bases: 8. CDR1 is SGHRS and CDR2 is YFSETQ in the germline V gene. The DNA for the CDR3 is TGCGCCAGCAGGGCCGGGACAGGGTCGACCTACGAGCAGTACTTC. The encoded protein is CASRAGTGSTYEQYF. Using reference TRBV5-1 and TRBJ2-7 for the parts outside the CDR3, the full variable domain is KAGVTQTPRYLIKTRGQQVTLSCSPISGHRSVSWYQQTPGQGLQFLFEYFSETQRNKGNFPGRFSGRQFSNSRSEMNVSTLELGDSALYLCASRAGTGSTYEQYFGPGTRLTVT.